Shown below are 32 T cell receptor beta chains from a single sample sequenced in a study of blood T cells in healthy people across ages. Primed by a sample-barcoded 5' primer and a J-beta primer mix, a second PCR proceeded for roughly 7 to 11 cycles. TCRdb ran MiXCR on the 5' RACE reads and lists one entry per CDR3 protein. Among approximately 600,000 distinct CDR3 sequences listed, 58% were seen once. The sample taken for sequencing was blood. Source of these receptors: a man between 60 and 75 years old in good health.

This chain connects TRBV5-1 to TRBJ2-2; maybe TRBD1 (7 bases). Germline assignment: CDR1 SGHRS and CDR2 YFSETQ. Trimming stripped 4 bases from V and 1 base from J, with 11 bases between. This CDR3 region has 15 residues. The CDR3 sequence is CASSAGQRNTGELFF. The CDR3 DNA sequence: TGCGCCAGCAGCGCGGGACAGAGGAACACCGGGGAGCTGTTTTTT.

As concerns this clonotype: A much larger clone lies a single base off, so this may be a read error. The chain employs TRBV12-3 or TRBV12-4 and TRBJ1-1; 7 bases agree with TRBD1. V shed 1 base and J 1 base; nucleotides not matched to a gene: 9. The CDR3 has 17 amino acids. CDR3 sequence: CASSLGDRVGTNTEAFF. CDR3 coding DNA: TGTGCCAGCAGTTTAGGAGACAGGGTGGGCACGAACACTGAAGCTTTCTTT.

This clonotype was detected only a few times. The CDR3 bases are TGTGCCAGCAGTCCGGACAGAGGCCGGCCCTACGAGCAGTACTTC. Translated, it gives CASSPDRGRPYEQYF. V and J are TRBV7-2 and TRBJ2-7; D is possibly TRBD1 (6 bases). Per the germline V gene, CDR1 is SGHTA and CDR2 is FQGNSA. V dropped 6 bases and J dropped 2 bases, with 17 bases sitting between them. The CDR3 has 15 amino acids.

This chain connects TRBV29-1 to TRBJ2-1; no firm D call. The V end lost 3 bases, the J end lost 0 bases, and 6 bases lay between the germline ends. CDR3 size: 13 residues. Germline CDR1 reads SQVTM; CDR2 reads ANQGSEA. The CDR3 nucleotides are TGCAGCGTTGACCCAGTCTCCTACAATGAGCAGTTCTTC. Its translation is CSVDPVSYNEQFF.

The chain links TRBV27 to TRBJ1-1, with TRBD1 identical over 8 bases. From germline, CDR1 is MNHEY and CDR2 SMNVEV (reference sequence). The CDR3 is 15 amino acids. V lost 4 bases to trimming and J lost 2 bases; unmatched junction nucleotides: 6. The CDR3: CASSYRTGGNTEAFF. The CDR3 region has the DNA TGTGCCAGCAGTTACCGAACAGGGGGAAACACTGAAGCTTTCTTT.

The V call is TRBV5-5, the J call TRBJ2-1; D remains unclear. V was clipped by 4 bases and J by 0 bases, with 14 bases between them. CDR3 length: 16 amino acids. Germline CDR1 reads SGHKS; CDR2 reads YYEKEE (reference sequence). The CDR3 is CASSLEDTSSYNEQFF. The DNA of the CDR3 is TGTGCCAGCAGCCTGGAAGACACGTCCTCCTACAATGAGCAGTTCTTC.

V and J are TRBV6-5 and TRBJ2-1; 7 bases agree with TRBD2. Trimming took 4 bases from V and 6 from J; bases not matched to a gene: 6. Germline V gene lookup returns CDR1 MNHEY and CDR2 SVGAGI. The CDR3 loop spans 14 amino acids. The CDR3 loop reads CASSLGTTTNEQFF. CDR3 bases: TGTGCCAGCAGTTTGGGGACTACTACCAATGAGCAGTTCTTC.

The genes are TRBV29-1 and TRBJ2-5, with D tentatively TRBD1 or TRBD2 (6 bases each). CDR3 size: 11 residues. CDR1 SQVTM and CDR2 ANQGSEA come from the germline V gene. V was clipped by 3 bases and J by 13 bases, with 15 bases between them. CDR3 sequence: CSVDSGARPYF. For the CDR3, the DNA is TGCAGCGTTGATTCGGGGGCGCGTCCGTACTTC.

The chain links TRBV28 to TRBJ1-4; 10 bases match TRBD1. The CDR3 extends over 15 amino acids. The V gene end was trimmed by 6 bases and the J gene end by 8 bases; junction bases not matched to a gene: 9. Germline V gene data show CDR1 as MDHEN and CDR2 as SYDVKM. The CDR3 here is CASSWPGQGREKLFF. The CDR3 coding sequence is TGTGCCAGCAGCTGGCCGGGACAGGGGAGGGAAAAACTGTTTTTT. The variable domain in full, with the rest retrieved from reference TRBV28 and TRBJ1-4, is DVKVTQSSRYLVKRTGEKVFLECVQDMDHENMFWYRQDPGLGLRLIYFSYDVKMKEKGDIPEGYSVSREKKERFSLILESASTNQTSMYLCASSWPGQGREKLFFGSGTQLSVL.

This chain connects TRBV6-6 to TRBJ1-4; unclear D gene. The CDR3 spans 15 residues. V was clipped by 2 bases and J by 4 bases, with 11 bases between them. CDR1 MNHNY and CDR2 SVGAGI come from the germline V gene (reference sequence). CDR3 sequence: CASSYTGLNNEKLFF. In DNA form, the CDR3 reads TGTGCCAGCAGTTACACGGGCCTAAATAATGAAAAACTGTTTTTT.

The rearrangement joins TRBV20-1 to TRBJ1-2, with TRBD1 identical over 7 bases. Per the germline V gene, CDR1 is DFQATT and CDR2 is SNEGSKA (reference sequence). The CDR3 is made up of 13 amino acids. The V gene end was trimmed by 6 bases and the J gene end by 7 bases; junction bases not matched to a gene: 11. The DNA of the CDR3 is TGCAGTGCCCCAATCACAGGGGAGGGTGGCTACACCTTC. This codes for CSAPITGEGGYTF.

This rearrangement joins TRBV5-1 to TRBJ2-2; 9 nucleotides agree with TRBD1. The CDR3 runs 17 residues. V lost 1 base, J lost 5 bases, and 9 bases stayed unmatched. The germline V gene has CDR1 SGHRS and CDR2 YFSETQ. The CDR3 region is CASSLYAGQGLTGELFF. DNA for the CDR3: TGCGCCAGCAGCTTGTATGCGGGACAGGGATTGACCGGGGAGCTGTTTTTT.

A word on this clonotype: A junction boundary mismatches the germline segment, possibly from a read error. This chain uses TRBV7-2 with TRBJ2-5; D not certain. The closer fit of TRBJ2-7 to the DNA end suggests the J call may be wrong. The CDR3 contains 13 residues. Per germline, CDR1 SGHTA and CDR2 FQGNSA. DNA of the CDR3: TGTGCCTGCAGCTTAGTTGTTAGCTACGAGCAGTACTTC. This encodes CACSLVVSYEQYF.

This chain connects TRBV25-1 to TRBJ1-6; D not resolved. The V gene lost 0 bases and the J gene lost 5 bases, with 5 bases spanning the gap. This CDR3 is 14 amino acids long. Germline CDR1 reads MGHDK; CDR2 reads SYGVNS. The CDR3 coding sequence is TGTGCCAGCAGTGAATATCGTGATAATTCACCCCTCCACTTT. It is translated as CASSEYRDNSPLHF.

The rearrangement uses TRBV7-9 and TRBJ2-7; D is possibly TRBD1 (5 bases). V lost 1 base and J 2 bases, leaving 9 bases between the germline ends. CDR3 size: 14 residues. Germline V gives CDR1 SEHNR, CDR2 FQNEAQ (reference sequence). The CDR3, as DNA: TGTGCCAGCAGCTTAGGGGGCATAACCTACGAGCAGTACTTC. It codes for CASSLGGITYEQYF.

This clonotype is a singleton in its sample. The rearrangement links TRBV20-1 to TRBJ2-7, with 7 bases that match TRBD1. Germline V gene sequence: CDR1 DFQATT, CDR2 SNEGSKA (reference sequence). The CDR3 is 13 amino acids. With 5 bases clipped from V and 4 bases from J, the junction kept 8 bases outside the gene matches. CDR3 coding DNA: TGCAGTGCTGGGCAGACAGGGTTATACGAGCAGTACTTC. Its protein is CSAGQTGLYEQYF.

This clonotype was recorded a few times. This chain uses TRBV5-1 with TRBJ2-3; TRBD1 matches 7 bases. Germline V gene sequence: CDR1 SGHRS, CDR2 YFSETQ. J gave up 0 bases and V 2 bases, and 3 bases lay outside the gene matches. The CDR3 is 15 residues long. DNA of the CDR3: TGCGCCAGCAGCTTCCGGGACAGAAGCACAGATACGCAGTATTTT. Translation gives CASSFRDRSTDTQYF. Full variable domain (outside the CDR3, taken from reference TRBV5-1 and TRBJ2-3): KAGVTQTPRYLIKTRGQQVTLSCSPISGHRSVSWYQQTPGQGLQFLFEYFSETQRNKGNFPGRFSGRQFSNSRSEMNVSTLELGDSALYLCASSFRDRSTDTQYFGPGTRLTVL.

The DNA for the CDR3 is TGCGCCAGCAGCGGGGTTACCGGCTTATCCCAAGAGACCCAGTACTTC. Amino acid sequence: CASSGVTGLSQETQYF. The rearrangement uses TRBV5-1 and TRBJ2-5; D unclear. Germline loops: CDR1 SGHRS, CDR2 YFSETQ. Trimming left V 4 bases short and J 1 base short, with 17 bases between. CDR3 length: 16 residues.

The V gene is TRBV10-3, the J gene TRBJ1-2, with TRBD1 matching over 8 bases. CDR1 and CDR2 from the germline V gene are ENHRY and SYGVKD. The V segment lost 10 bases and the J segment 4 bases; nucleotides outside the gene matches: 5. The CDR3 spans 12 residues. The DNA for the CDR3 is TGTGCCAGCGAACAGGGGGGCTATGGCTACACCTTC. Encoded protein: CASEQGGYGYTF.

The chain couples TRBV27 to TRBJ2-4; D is undetermined. The CDR3 has 14 residues. Germline V lookup: CDR1 MNHEY, CDR2 SMNVEV (reference sequence). The germline V and J ends were trimmed by 8 bases and 5 bases, with 16 bases remaining between them. Here the CDR3 DNA reads TGTGCCAGCGCCCGATCTAGATTCGAAAACATTCAGTACTTC. Protein: CASARSRFENIQYF.

Only one count was recorded for this clonotype. V usage is TRBV27 and J usage is TRBJ2-1, with 8 bases fitting TRBD1. The CDR3 runs 15 residues. Germline assignment: CDR1 MNHEY and CDR2 SMNVEV (reference sequence). Losses at the gene ends were 5 bases for V and 5 bases for J; bases not matched to a gene: 8. CDR3 sequence (DNA): TGTGCCAGCAGTGCCTCGCAGGGGGCTCACAATGAGCAGTTCTTC. Translated: CASSASQGAHNEQFF.

The chain has TRBV23-1 and TRBJ2-7; 7 bases are a match to TRBD1. TRBV23-1 is an ORF, with its function uncertain. The CDR3 totals 16 residues. With 3 bases clipped from V and 2 bases from J, the junction kept 10 bases outside the gene matches. The CDR3 protein is CASSHLRQGDPYEQYF. The CDR3 coding sequence is TGCGCCAGCAGTCACCTTCGACAGGGAGATCCCTACGAGCAGTACTTC.

The V call is TRBV3-1, the J call TRBJ2-5; perhaps TRBD1 as D (7 bases). Trimming took off 0 bases at V and 5 bases at J, with 19 bases between the two ends. Germline V gene lookup returns CDR1 LGHDT and CDR2 YNNKEL (reference sequence). There are 17 residues in the CDR3. The CDR3 sequence: CASSQDWGRGVGETQYF. DNA of the CDR3: TGTGCCAGCAGCCAAGATTGGGGCAGGGGGGTTGGGGAGACCCAGTACTTC.

The rearrangement joins TRBV3-1 to TRBJ2-1, with TRBD2 identical over 7 bases. The CDR3 covers 13 residues. Unmatched junction bases numbered 6, after V lost 6 bases and J lost 7 bases. CDR1 LGHDT and CDR2 YNNKEL come from the germline V gene (reference sequence). The CDR3 DNA reads TGTGCCAGCAGAAGGCGGGGGTTGAATGAGCAGTTCTTC. This sequence encodes CASRRRGLNEQFF.

The chain joins TRBV20-1 to TRBJ2-1; TRBD1 might be the D (6 bases). Germline CDR1 and CDR2: DFQATT and SNEGSKA (reference sequence). The CDR3 is 16 amino acids. The germline V and J ends were trimmed by 6 bases and 0 bases, with 18 bases remaining between them. As DNA, the CDR3 is TGCAGTGCACAACCGTGGGGGCCGAGCTCCTACAATGAGCAGTTCTTC. It codes for CSAQPWGPSSYNEQFF.

This clonotype was recorded a few times. The chain recombines TRBV12-5 with TRBJ2-5; 8 bases are shared with TRBD1. Germline values: CDR1 LGHNT, CDR2 FRNRAP. The CDR3 runs to 14 residues. Losses at the gene ends were 5 bases for V and 5 bases for J; bases not matched to a gene: 7. CDR3 loop: CASGPGDRMETQYF. Written as DNA, the CDR3 is TGTGCTAGTGGTCCCGGGGACAGGATGGAGACCCAGTACTTC.

This clonotype was detected a few times. The chain joins TRBV4-2 to TRBJ1-1; a possible D gene is TRBD1 (6 bases). Germline values: CDR1 LGHNA, CDR2 YNFKEQ. The CDR3 is made up of 13 amino acids. Trimming stripped 4 bases from V and 3 bases from J, with 9 bases between. The CDR3 sequence: CASSPSGDTEAFF. The CDR3 DNA reads TGTGCCAGCAGCCCCTCAGGGGACACTGAAGCTTTCTTT.

The V and J genes are TRBV6-6 and TRBJ1-2; TRBD1 agrees at 8 bases. From germline, CDR1 is MNHNY and CDR2 SVGAGI (reference sequence). V was pared by 6 bases and J by 1 base, with 7 bases of the junction left unmatched. This CDR3 region has 15 residues. The CDR3, as DNA: TGTGCCAGCAGCCCGGGACAGGCAAATAACTATGGCTACACCTTC. It is translated as CASSPGQANNYGYTF.

The CDR3 coding sequence is TGTGCCAGCAGCTTGTCCTGGGACAGACCCTACGAGCAGTACTTC. Residues: CASSLSWDRPYEQYF. J is TRBJ2-4 and V is TRBV5-5; 7 bases map to TRBD1. The better agreement between TRBJ2-7 and the DNA end casts doubt on the J call. The CDR3 is made up of 15 amino acids. Looked up from germline, CDR1 is SGHKS and CDR2 is YYEKEE (reference sequence).

The CDR3 DNA is TGTGCCAGCAGCAAAGGTGGAGGGGCTAATTCACCCCTCCACTTT. It yields the protein CASSKGGGANSPLHF. The gene calls are TRBV21-1 and TRBJ1-6. TRBV21-1 counts as a pseudogene. The CDR3 consists of 15 residues.

In nucleotides, the CDR3 is TGTGCCAGCAGTTTATCAGGGATGGACTATGGCTACACCTTC. Its translation: CASSLSGMDYGYTF. J is TRBJ1-2 and V is TRBV28, with D maybe TRBD1 (5 bases). V lost 1 base, J lost 3 bases, and 9 bases lay in between. The CDR3 has 14 amino acids. Looked up from germline, CDR1 is MDHEN and CDR2 is SYDVKM.

This rearrangement joins TRBV4-2 to TRBJ2-6, with D maybe TRBD2 (6 bases). The V gene lost 3 bases and the J gene lost 0 bases, with 9 bases spanning the gap. The V gene's germline CDR1 is LGHNA and CDR2 YNFKEQ. This CDR3 spans 16 amino acids. In DNA, the CDR3 is TGTGCCAGCAGCCACCTCGGGGGCTCTGGGGCCAACGTCCTGACTTTC. Amino acids: CASSHLGGSGANVLTF.